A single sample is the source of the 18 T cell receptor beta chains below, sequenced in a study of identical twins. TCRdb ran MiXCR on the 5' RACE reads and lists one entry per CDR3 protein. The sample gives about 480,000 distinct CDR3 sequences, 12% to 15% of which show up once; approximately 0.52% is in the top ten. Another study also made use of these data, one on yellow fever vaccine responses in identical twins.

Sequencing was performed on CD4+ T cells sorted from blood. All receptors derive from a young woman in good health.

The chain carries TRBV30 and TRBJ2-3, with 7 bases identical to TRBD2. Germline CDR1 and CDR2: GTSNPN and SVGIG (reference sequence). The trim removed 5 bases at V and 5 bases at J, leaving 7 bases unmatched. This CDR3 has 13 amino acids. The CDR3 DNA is TGTGCCTGGGGTCGGCCGGGAGGAGATACGCAGTATTTT. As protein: CAWGRPGGDTQYF.

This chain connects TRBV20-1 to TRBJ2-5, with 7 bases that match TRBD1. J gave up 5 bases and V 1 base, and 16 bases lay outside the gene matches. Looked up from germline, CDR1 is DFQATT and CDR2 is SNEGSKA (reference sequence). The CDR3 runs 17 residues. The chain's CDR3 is CSARVPFSDRARETQYF. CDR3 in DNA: TGCAGTGCTAGAGTTCCTTTTTCCGACAGGGCAAGGGAGACCCAGTACTTC.

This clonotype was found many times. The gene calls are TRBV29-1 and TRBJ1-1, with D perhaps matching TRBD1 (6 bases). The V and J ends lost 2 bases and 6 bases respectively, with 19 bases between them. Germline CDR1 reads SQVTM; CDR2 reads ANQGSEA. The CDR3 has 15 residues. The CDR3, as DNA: TGCAGCGTTGAAACAGGGAGGTCGATGAGGGCTGAAGCTTTCTTT. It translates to CSVETGRSMRAEAFF.

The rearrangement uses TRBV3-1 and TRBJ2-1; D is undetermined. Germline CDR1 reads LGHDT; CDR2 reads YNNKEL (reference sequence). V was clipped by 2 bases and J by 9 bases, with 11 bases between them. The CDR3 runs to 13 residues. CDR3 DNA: TGTGCCAGCAGCCAAATCCGCGGTAGTGAGCAGTTCTTC. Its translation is CASSQIRGSEQFF.

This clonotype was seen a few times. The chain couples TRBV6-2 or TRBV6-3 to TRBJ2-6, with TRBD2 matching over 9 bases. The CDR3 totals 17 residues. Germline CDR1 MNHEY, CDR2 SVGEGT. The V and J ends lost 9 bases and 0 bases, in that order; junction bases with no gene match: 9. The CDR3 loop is CARPDGLAISGANVLTF. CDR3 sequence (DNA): TGTGCCAGACCCGACGGACTAGCGATCTCTGGGGCCAACGTCCTGACTTTC.

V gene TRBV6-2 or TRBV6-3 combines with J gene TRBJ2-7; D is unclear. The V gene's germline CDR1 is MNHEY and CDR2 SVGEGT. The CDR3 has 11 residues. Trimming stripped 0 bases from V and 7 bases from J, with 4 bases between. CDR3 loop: CASSYSREQYF. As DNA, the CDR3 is TGTGCCAGCAGTTACTCGAGGGAGCAGTACTTC.

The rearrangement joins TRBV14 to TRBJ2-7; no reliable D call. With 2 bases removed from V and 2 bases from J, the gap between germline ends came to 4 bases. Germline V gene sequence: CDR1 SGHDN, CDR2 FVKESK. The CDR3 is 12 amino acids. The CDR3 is CASSQSTYEQYF. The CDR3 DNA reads TGTGCCAGCAGCCAAAGTACCTACGAGCAGTACTTC. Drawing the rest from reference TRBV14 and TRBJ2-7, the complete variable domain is EAGVTQFPSHSVIEKGQTVTLRCDPISGHDNLYWYRRVMGKEIKFLLHFVKESKQDESGMPNNRFLAERTGGTYSTLKVQPAELEDSGVYFCASSQSTYEQYFGPGTRLTVT.

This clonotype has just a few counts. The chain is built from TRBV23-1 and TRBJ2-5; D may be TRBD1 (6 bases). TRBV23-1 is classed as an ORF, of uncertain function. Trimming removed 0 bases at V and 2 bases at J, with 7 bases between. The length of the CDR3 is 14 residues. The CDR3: CASSQSQGQETQYF. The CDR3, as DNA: TGCGCCAGCAGTCAATCTCAGGGGCAAGAGACCCAGTACTTC.

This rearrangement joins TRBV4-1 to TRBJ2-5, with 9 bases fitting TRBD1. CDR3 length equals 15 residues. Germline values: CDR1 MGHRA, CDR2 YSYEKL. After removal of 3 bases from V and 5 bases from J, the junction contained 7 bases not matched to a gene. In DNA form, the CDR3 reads TGCGCCAGCAGCCAGGAACTGGACAGGGGCGAGACCCAGTACTTC. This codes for CASSQELDRGETQYF.

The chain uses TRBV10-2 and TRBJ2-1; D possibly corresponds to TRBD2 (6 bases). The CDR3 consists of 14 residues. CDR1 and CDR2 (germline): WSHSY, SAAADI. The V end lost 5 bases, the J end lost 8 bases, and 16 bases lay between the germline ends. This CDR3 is CASSPGALTDEQFF. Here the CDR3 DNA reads TGCGCCAGCAGTCCGGGAGCACTTACGGATGAGCAGTTCTTC.

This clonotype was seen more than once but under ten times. The CDR3 region is CASSQPPGPRYTF. The CDR3 nucleotides read TGTGCCAGCAGCCAACCACCAGGCCCACGCTACACCTTC. V is TRBV3-1 and J is TRBJ1-2; D remains unclear. V dropped 2 bases and J dropped 9 bases, with 13 bases sitting between them. The CDR3 loop spans 13 amino acids. Germline loops: CDR1 LGHDT, CDR2 YNNKEL (reference sequence).

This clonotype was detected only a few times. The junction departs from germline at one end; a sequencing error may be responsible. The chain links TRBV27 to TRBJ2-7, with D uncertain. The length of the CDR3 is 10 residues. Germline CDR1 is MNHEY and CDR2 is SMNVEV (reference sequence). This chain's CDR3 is CASSLGGTPF. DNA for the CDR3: TGTGCCAGCAGTTTGGGCGGAACCCCCTTC.

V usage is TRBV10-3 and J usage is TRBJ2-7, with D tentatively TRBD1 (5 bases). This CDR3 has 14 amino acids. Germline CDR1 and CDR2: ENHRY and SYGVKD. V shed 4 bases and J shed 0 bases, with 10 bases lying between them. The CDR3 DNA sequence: TGTGCCATCAGTGTAGGGGAAAGCTCCTACGAGCAGTACTTC. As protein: CAISVGESSYEQYF.

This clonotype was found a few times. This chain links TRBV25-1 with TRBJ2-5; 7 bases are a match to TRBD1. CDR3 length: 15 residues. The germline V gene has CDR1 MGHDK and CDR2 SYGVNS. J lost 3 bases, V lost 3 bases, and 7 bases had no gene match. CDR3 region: CASSDWTGREETQYF. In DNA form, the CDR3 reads TGTGCCAGCAGTGACTGGACAGGAAGAGAAGAGACCCAGTACTTC.

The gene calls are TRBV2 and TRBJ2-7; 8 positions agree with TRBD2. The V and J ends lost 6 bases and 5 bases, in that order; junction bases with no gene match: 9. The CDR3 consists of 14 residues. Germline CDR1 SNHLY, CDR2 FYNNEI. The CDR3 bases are TGTGCCAGCAGCCCGGGACTAGTAATCAACGAGCAGTACTTC. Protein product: CASSPGLVINEQYF.

CDR3 nucleotides: TGTGCCAGCAGTTACTCGCCTAGCGGGGCAGATACGCAGTATTTT. Protein sequence: CASSYSPSGADTQYF. V is TRBV6-5 and J is TRBJ2-3, with 9 nucleotides matching TRBD2. The CDR3 loop spans 15 amino acids. The V gene end was trimmed by 0 bases and the J gene end by 4 bases; junction bases not matched to a gene: 2. Germline assignment: CDR1 MNHEY and CDR2 SVGAGI.

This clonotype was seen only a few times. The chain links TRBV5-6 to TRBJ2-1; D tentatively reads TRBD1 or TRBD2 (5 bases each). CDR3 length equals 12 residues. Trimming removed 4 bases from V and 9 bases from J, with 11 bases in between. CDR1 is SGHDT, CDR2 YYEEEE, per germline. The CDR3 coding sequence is TGTGCCAGCAGCGTCACCGGGACTGAGCAGTTCTTC. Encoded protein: CASSVTGTEQFF.

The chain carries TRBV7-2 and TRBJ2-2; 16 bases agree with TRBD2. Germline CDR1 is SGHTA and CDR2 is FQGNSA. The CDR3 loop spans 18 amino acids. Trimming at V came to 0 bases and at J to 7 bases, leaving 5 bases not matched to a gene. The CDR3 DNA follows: TGTGCCAGCAGCTTAGCGGGGACTAGCGGGAGGGCCGGCGGGGAGCTGTTTTTT. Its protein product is CASSLAGTSGRAGGELFF.